Listed below are T cell receptor beta chains from one sample, sequenced in a study of T cell clones after liver transplantation. This table comes from immunoSEQ multiplex PCR, and its TCRdb copy is limited to in-frame clones, with some not included. The profile covers about 15,000 clones, with about four fifths appearing a single time and about 28% taken by the ten largest. Sequencing used CD8+ T cells from blood, obtained roughly 50 months after liver transplant. All receptors derive from a human patient who received a liver transplant. Some T cells may arise from the graft donor. The CDR3 runs from the conserved cysteine through the conserved F or W. Clone sizes are given selectively: once, few, many, or a class where the clone is expanded.

once,TRBJ2-7,TRBV11-2,CASSITHEQYF
NA,TRBJ2-3,TRBV2,CASSEARDRGTDTQYF
NA,TRBJ2-3,TRBV11-3,CASSSRLAGENTQYF
NA,TRBJ2-1,TRBV2,CASSSQTSGMTGNEQFF
NA,TRBJ2-1,TRBV9,CASSVVSGDRREQFF
NA,TRBJ1-5,TRBV7-9,CASSLGQDNQPQHF
NA,TRBJ2-3,TRBV27,CASSLSTDTQYF
NA,TRBJ1-3,TRBV28,CASRAGASGGNTIYF
NA,TRBJ2-7,TRBV25-1,CASTRGQGEPYEQYF
NA,TRBJ1-5,TRBV10-3,CAISESTDPLADQPQHF
NA,TRBJ2-1,TRBV7-9,CASSLAVGWASGSNHEQFF
once,TRBJ2-2,TRBV27,CASRGRESPPGELFF
NA,TRBJ1-1,TRBV9,CASSVGGHTEAFF
NA,TRBJ2-7,TRBV7-9,CASSFEQGLTYEQYF
NA,TRBJ2-1,TRBV19,CASSLGGVSLNEQFF
NA,TRBJ2-1,TRBV28,CASSPGLAGKGNPNEQFF
NA,TRBJ1-5,TRBV2,CASRGLGQLDQPQHF
once,TRBJ2-1,TRBV29-1,CSVEDPGTGAYNEQFF
NA,TRBJ2-1,TRBV6-4,CASSDSTSYNEQFF
NA,TRBJ1-2,TRBV7-6,CASSLAQGGGYTF
NA,TRBJ2-1,TRBV19,CASSTLAGGRNEQFF
NA,TRBJ1-1,TRBV29-1,CSVPGDRDEAFF
NA,TRBJ2-2,TRBV19,CASSIRGANGELFF